The entry below gives a single TCR beta chain sequence along with its context. What it recognizes is unknown. These data belong to a study of radiotherapy plus CTLA-4 blockade in lung cancer. Across the study: With roughly 30% of patients having disease control, objective responses were seen in about 19%. Overall study results and limits: TCR clones from tumors expanded in blood after radiotherapy plus ipilimumab. Interferon-beta, together with early blood T cell clone dynamics, reportedly best predicted response.

The CDR3 spans 14 residues. V was clipped by 5 bases and J by 3 bases; unmatched bases: 2. Germline values: CDR1 SGHTA, CDR2 FQGNSA. Focal radiation with ipilimumab CTLA-4 blockade was given to patients with chemo-refractory metastatic non-small-cell lung cancer. Measured with immunoSEQ multiplex PCR; TCRdb has only the in-frame clones, and not every one. In the table there are tens of thousands of clones, about four fifths of which are singletons. This TCR was recovered from a human donor with non-small cell lung cancer that progressed on radiotherapy plus ipilimumab. The chain couples TRBV7-2 to TRBJ1-1, with TRBD1 matching 11 bases. The sample consisted of peripheral blood, taken from a patient treated with radiotherapy plus ipilimumab. CDR3 protein: CASSGQGAYTEAFF. The CDR3, as DNA: TGTGCCAGCAGCGGACAGGGGGCGTACACTGAAGCTTTCTTT.